What follows are 21 T cell receptor beta chains derived from one specimen sequenced in a study of shared clonotypes between healthy human individuals. Profiled with immunoSEQ multiplex PCR; TCRdb holds only in-frame clones, not every one. Counted here are some 450,000 clones, roughly four fifths occurring once; the ten biggest clones make up around 12%. Sequenced sample: PBMCs. The receptors originated from a woman aged 40-49 years in good health. Some clones in this sample may be carry-over from other donors' samples.

Details on this clone: This CDR3 is also generated by other DNA sequences in the sample. The chain recombines TRBV28 with TRBJ2-2, with 7 bases matching TRBD1. The V gene end was trimmed by 3 bases and the J gene end by 5 bases; junction bases not matched to a gene: 0. CDR1 is MDHEN and CDR2 is SYDVKM in the germline V gene. The CDR3 length is 13 residues. The CDR3 DNA sequence: TGTGCCAGCAGTTTGGGACAGACCGGGGAGCTGTTTTTT. Amino acids: CASSLGQTGELFF.

This clone has only a few counts. The chain has TRBV27 and TRBJ2-7, with a weak D call TRBD1 (5 bases). Germline assignment: CDR1 MNHEY and CDR2 SMNVEV (reference sequence). The length of the CDR3 is 12 residues. V lost 7 bases and J lost 2, with 9 bases in between. The DNA for the CDR3 is TGTGCCAGCATGGCAGGGCCCTACGAGCAGTACTTC. Protein: CASMAGPYEQYF.

This rearrangement joins TRBV30 to TRBJ2-3; TRBD2 aligns across 9 bases. CDR1 and CDR2 from the germline V gene are GTSNPN and SVGIG (reference sequence). The CDR3 sequence is 13 residues long. V lost 3 bases and J lost 6; bases outside the gene matches: 4. Here the CDR3 reads CAWSLAGMDTQYF. In nucleotides, the CDR3 is TGTGCCTGGAGCCTAGCGGGAATGGATACGCAGTATTTT.

This sequence joins TRBV27 and TRBJ1-1, with D perhaps matching TRBD1 (6 bases). The germline gives CDR1 MNHEY, CDR2 SMNVEV (reference sequence). This CDR3 is built from 14 residues. V lost 0 bases and J 4 bases, leaving 9 bases between the germline ends. CDR3 protein: CASSLSRGGTEAFF. The CDR3 nucleotides read TGTGCCAGCAGTTTATCTAGGGGGGGCACTGAAGCTTTCTTT.

The chain has TRBV28 and TRBJ2-1; D is unresolved. In germline, CDR1 is MDHEN, CDR2 SYDVKM. V lost 6 bases and J 3 bases, leaving 6 bases between the germline ends. CDR3 length equals 12 residues. The CDR3 DNA reads TGTGCCAGCAGCCAAAACTACAATGAGCAGTTCTTC. Protein product: CASSQNYNEQFF. The full variable domain, its missing parts supplied by reference TRBV28 and TRBJ2-1, is DVKVTQSSRYLVKRTGEKVFLECVQDMDHENMFWYRQDPGLGLRLIYFSYDVKMKEKGDIPEGYSVSREKKERFSLILESASTNQTSMYLCASSQNYNEQFFGPGTRLTVL.

The chain has TRBV9 and TRBJ2-7, with 9 bases identical to TRBD2. CDR3 size: 17 residues. The V and J ends lost 0 bases and 4 bases, in that order; junction bases with no gene match: 11. CDR1 and CDR2 from the germline V gene are SGDLS and YYNGEE. The CDR3 coding sequence is TGTGCCAGCAGCGTAGTCGGGGACGGGACTAGCCGTTACGAGCAGTACTTC. Protein product: CASSVVGDGTSRYEQYF.

The chain is built from TRBV6-1 and TRBJ2-7; 8 bases agree with TRBD1. The CDR3 is 15 residues long. Looked up from germline, CDR1 is MNHNS and CDR2 is SASEGT. V was pared by 4 bases and J by 3 bases, with 8 bases of the junction left unmatched. CDR3 sequence: CASSVDRASLYEQYF. CDR3 DNA: TGTGCCAGCAGTGTGGACAGGGCGTCTCTCTACGAGCAGTACTTC.

This chain links TRBV5-1 with TRBJ2-7, with 7 bases aligning to TRBD1. The length of the CDR3 is 15 residues. The V gene's germline CDR1 is SGHRS and CDR2 YFSETQ. The junction had 13 bases not matched to a gene; V was cut back by 4 bases and J by 6 bases. As DNA, the CDR3 is TGCGCCAGCAGCATCACACAGGGGACCCCCCTCGAGCAGTACTTC. Its translation is CASSITQGTPLEQYF.

V usage is TRBV29-1 and J usage is TRBJ2-5, with TRBD1 as a possible D gene (6 bases). Germline V gene data show CDR1 as SQVTM and CDR2 as ANQGSEA. Trimming took off 0 bases at V and 4 bases at J, with 12 bases between the two ends. The CDR3 consists of 14 residues. Here the CDR3 DNA reads TGCAGCGTTGAAGATCAGGACAGCTTAGAGACCCAGTACTTC. Translation gives CSVEDQDSLETQYF.

The V call is TRBV28, the J call TRBJ2-1; perhaps TRBD2 as D (5 bases). This CDR3 has 13 amino acids. The germline V gene encodes CDR1 MDHEN and CDR2 SYDVKM. V was cut by 9 bases and J by 1 base, with 10 bases left in between. The chain's CDR3 is CASRTASYNEQFF. Here the CDR3 DNA reads TGTGCCAGTCGGACTGCGTCCTACAATGAGCAGTTCTTC.

The gene calls are TRBV10-2 and TRBJ2-2, with D perhaps being TRBD1 or TRBD2 (5 bases each). The germline V gene encodes CDR1 WSHSY and CDR2 SAAADI. The ends were cut back, 6 bases at V and 2 bases at J, with 10 bases in the middle. The CDR3 is made up of 14 amino acids. CDR3 residues: CASSRDQNTGELFF. The CDR3 DNA reads as TGCGCCAGCAGCCGGGACCAAAACACCGGGGAGCTGTTTTTT.

The gene calls are TRBV2 and TRBJ2-5; 7 bases match TRBD1. Matching the DNA end better, TRBJ2-7 makes the J call doubtful. CDR3 length: 14 amino acids. Germline V gene data show CDR1 as SNHLY and CDR2 as FYNNEI. The CDR3 nucleotides are TGTGCCAGCACCAAAGGGGGCCAGCCCTACGAGCAGTACTTC. This codes for CASTKGGQPYEQYF.

V and J are TRBV28 and TRBJ2-5; TRBD2 might be the D (6 bases). This CDR3 spans 14 amino acids. Trimming took 10 bases from V and 5 from J, leaving 20 bases between them. Germline V lookup: CDR1 MDHEN, CDR2 SYDVKM. This chain's CDR3 is CATEGSLRAETQYF. The CDR3 bases are TGTGCCACGGAGGGCAGCTTAAGGGCGGAGACCCAGTACTTC. The entire variable domain, with the rest obtained from reference TRBV28 and TRBJ2-5, is as follows: DVKVTQSSRYLVKRTGEKVFLECVQDMDHENMFWYRQDPGLGLRLIYFSYDVKMKEKGDIPEGYSVSREKKERFSLILESASTNQTSMYLCATEGSLRAETQYFGPGTRLLVL.

This chain links TRBV6-5 with TRBJ2-2; a possible D gene is TRBD2 (5 bases). The V and J ends lost 4 bases and 2 bases respectively, with 14 bases between them. The germline V gene encodes CDR1 MNHEY and CDR2 SVGAGI. The CDR3 contains 16 residues. The CDR3 protein is CASSSLEGFNTGELFF. Here the CDR3 DNA reads TGTGCCAGCAGTTCCCTAGAGGGATTCAACACCGGGGAGCTGTTTTTT.

The genes are TRBV5-6 and TRBJ2-3, with no clear D. V was trimmed by 4 bases and J by 5 bases, leaving 5 bases between them. The germline V gene has CDR1 SGHDT and CDR2 YYEEEE. There are 11 residues in the CDR3. CDR3 in amino acids: CASSGRDTQYF. Here the CDR3 DNA reads TGTGCCAGCAGCGGACGAGATACGCAGTATTTT.

Only one count was recorded for this clone. This chain uses TRBV11-2 with TRBJ2-7; D is perhaps TRBD1 (6 bases). The CDR3 covers 14 residues. The germline CDR1 and CDR2 sequences are SGHAT and FQNNGV. The V and J ends lost 5 bases and 2 bases respectively, with 13 bases between them. CDR3 loop: CASSRTTGTYEQYF. DNA for the CDR3: TGTGCCAGCAGCCGTACGACAGGAACCTACGAGCAGTACTTC.

The V call is TRBV11-1, the J call TRBJ1-1; no clear D gene. This CDR3 has 14 residues. Per the germline V gene, CDR1 is SGHAT and CDR2 is FQDESV (reference sequence). With 5 bases removed from V and 4 bases from J, the gap between germline ends came to 14 bases. The CDR3 is CASSGRSPVTEAFF. For the CDR3, the DNA is TGTGCCAGCAGCGGACGGTCCCCCGTCACTGAAGCTTTCTTT.

The chain has TRBV27 and TRBJ1-3; D gene ambiguous. The CDR3 has 14 residues. Germline V CDR1 and CDR2: MNHEY, SMNVEV (reference sequence). V lost 7 bases and J lost 0, with 10 bases in between. The CDR3 reads CASTSTISGNTIYF. The CDR3 nucleotides are TGTGCCAGCACCTCTACGATCTCTGGAAACACCATATATTTT.

This clone occurred once. The genes are TRBV6-5 and TRBJ2-5; tentative D call: TRBD2 (7 bases). Germline assignment: CDR1 MNHEY and CDR2 SVGAGI. The CDR3 runs to 16 residues. V was cut by 0 bases and J by 7 bases, with 18 bases left in between. CDR3 sequence (DNA): TGTGCCAGCAGTTACTCGGGGGCTAGCGGTCCGGGGACCCAGTACTTC. Encoded protein: CASSYSGASGPGTQYF.

Worth noting for this clone: A much larger clone is a single base away; this may be a read error. This chain joins TRBV28 and TRBJ2-1; D remains unclear. From germline, CDR1 is MDHEN and CDR2 SYDVKM. This CDR3 is built from 16 residues. This CDR3 reads CASSFLLANTYNGQFF. CDR3 in DNA: TGTGCCAGCAGTTTCCTCCTGGCTAACACCTACAATGGGCAGTTCTTC.

For this clone: A much more abundant neighbour one base away suggests this may be a read error. Other DNA sequences from this sample encode an identical CDR3 as well. This chain connects TRBV6-4 to TRBJ2-2; maybe TRBD2 (5 bases). The V gene's germline CDR1 is MRHNA and CDR2 SNTAGT. The CDR3 spans 13 residues. The CDR3 bases are TGTGCCAGCTCCCCGGGGAGCACCGGGGAGCTGTTTTTC. Protein: CASSPGSTGELFF.